One and the same sample provided the 15 T cell receptor beta chains below, sequenced in a study of CD8+ T cells in alopecia areata. This sample's treatment: oral pan-JAK inhibitor, 5-10 mg twice daily. Reverse transcription of extracted RNA yielded cDNA, which provided the sequencing template. Using immunoSEQ multiplex PCR, the repertoire was profiled, and TCRdb retains in-frame clones only, with some absent. The table lists nearly 200,000 clones, nearly 60% of them singletons. The sample consisted of CD4+ T cells sorted from blood, taken at week 24, from a patient treated with tofacitinib. The origin of the receptors is a human donor with alopecia areata.

CDR3 coding DNA: TGTGCCAGCAGCGTGGCGGGAAGGACCACAGATACGCAGTATTTT. This gives the protein CASSVAGRTTDTQYF. V gene TRBV9 combines with J gene TRBJ2-3, with a possible D match to TRBD2 (6 bases). V lost 2 bases and J lost 2, with 12 bases in between. The CDR3 length is 15 residues. Germline V lookup: CDR1 SGDLS, CDR2 YYNGEE.

V and J are TRBV9 and TRBJ2-5; 7 positions match TRBD2. The CDR3 is 13 amino acids. Trimming removed 7 bases from V and 5 bases from J; junction bases left unmatched: 8. Germline V gives CDR1 SGDLS, CDR2 YYNGEE. The CDR3, as DNA: TGTGCCAGCGGAGCGGGAATTGGGGAGACCCAGTACTTC. Amino acids: CASGAGIGETQYF.

The chain links TRBV6-5 to TRBJ1-1; D is ambiguous. The CDR3 is made up of 15 amino acids. Trimming pared 2 bases from V and 1 base from J, leaving 11 bases between. The germline gives CDR1 MNHEY, CDR2 SVGAGI. The CDR3 nucleotides read TGTGCCAGCAGTTACAGGGTCGGGAAGAACACTGAAGCTTTCTTT. Translated: CASSYRVGKNTEAFF.

CDR3 sequence reads: CASSLKRGSNQPQHF. CDR3 sequence (DNA): TGTGCCAGCAGTCTAAAAAGGGGAAGCAATCAGCCCCAGCATTTT. The chain recombines TRBV2 with TRBJ1-5; the D gene is possibly TRBD1 (5 bases). V lost 5 bases and J 1 base, leaving 12 bases between the germline ends. Germline V CDR1 and CDR2: SNHLY, FYNNEI. This CDR3 is 15 amino acids long.

The chain employs TRBV29-1 and TRBJ2-5, with 11 nucleotides matching TRBD2. This CDR3 has 15 amino acids. V shed 5 bases and J 1 base; nucleotides not matched to a gene: 6. Germline V gene lookup returns CDR1 SQVTM and CDR2 ANQGSEA. The DNA of the CDR3 is TGCAGCGTTTCCCTAGCGGGAGGTCTCCAAGAGACCCAGTACTTC. It encodes CSVSLAGGLQETQYF.

The V gene is TRBV27, the J gene TRBJ1-1; 8 bases map to TRBD1. Germline V lookup: CDR1 MNHEY, CDR2 SMNVEV (reference sequence). The CDR3 contains 11 residues. Losses at the gene ends were 11 bases for V and 8 bases for J; bases not matched to a gene: 7. The CDR3 protein is CAYGQGIEAFF. CDR3 in DNA: TGTGCCTATGGACAGGGTATCGAAGCTTTCTTT.

This chain uses TRBV10-3 with TRBJ2-7; D might be TRBD2 (5 bases). Trimming cost V 2 bases and J 0 bases, with 8 bases left between them. The CDR3 has 14 residues. Germline V gene lookup returns CDR1 ENHRY and CDR2 SYGVKD. CDR3 nucleotide sequence: TGTGCCATCAGTGAGGGAGCGGCCTCCTACGAGCAGTACTTC. Protein sequence: CAISEGAASYEQYF.

The chain combines TRBV5-1 with TRBJ1-1; possibly TRBD1 for D (6 bases). Trimming took 3 bases from V and 1 from J, leaving 13 bases between them. CDR1 SGHRS and CDR2 YFSETQ come from the germline V gene. The length of the CDR3 is 15 residues. The CDR3 reads CASSSAGAQNTEAFF. The CDR3 DNA follows: TGCGCCAGCAGCTCGGCAGGGGCCCAGAACACTGAAGCTTTCTTT.

The chain has TRBV10-3 and TRBJ2-1, with TRBD2 matching 15 bases. Per the germline V gene, CDR1 is ENHRY and CDR2 is SYGVKD. J was trimmed by 14 bases and V by 2 bases; bases with no gene match: 4. The CDR3 loop spans 14 amino acids. CDR3 DNA sequence: TGTGCCATCAGTGAGGGGACTAGCGGGGGGACCAAGTTCTTC. This translates into CAISEGTSGGTKFF.

J is TRBJ1-5 and V is TRBV29-1; 7 nucleotides line up with TRBD1. Unmatched junction bases numbered 3, after V lost 6 bases and J lost 4 bases. The CDR3 has 12 residues. The germline CDR1 and CDR2 sequences are SQVTM and ANQGSEA. The CDR3 sequence is CSVRDSNQPQHF. CDR3 nucleotide sequence: TGCAGCGTCCGGGACAGTAATCAGCCCCAGCATTTT.

This clone occurred a few times. The CDR3 spells CSVGGNQETQYF. CDR3 sequence (DNA): TGCAGCGTTGGGGGGAACCAAGAGACCCAGTACTTC. The V gene is TRBV29-1, the J gene TRBJ2-5, with D possibly being TRBD1 or TRBD2 (5 bases each). V dropped 4 bases and J dropped 0 bases, with 6 bases sitting between them. The CDR3 extends over 12 amino acids. In germline, CDR1 is SQVTM, CDR2 ANQGSEA.

Only a few counts were recorded for this clone. The chain links TRBV19 to TRBJ2-2; D is possibly TRBD1 (6 bases). The ends were cut back, 4 bases at V and 3 bases at J, with 12 bases in the middle. Germline CDR1 and CDR2: LNHDA and SQIVND (reference sequence). The CDR3 covers 15 residues. The CDR3 loop reads CASSRGRGYTGELFF. The CDR3 region has the DNA TGTGCCAGTAGTAGGGGCAGGGGATACACCGGGGAGCTGTTTTTT.

This clone was found a few times. V gene TRBV27 combines with J gene TRBJ2-4; D is tentatively TRBD1 or TRBD2 (5 bases each). The length of the CDR3 is 17 residues. Trimming removed 0 bases from V and 0 bases from J, with 12 bases in between. Germline V gene lookup returns CDR1 MNHEY and CDR2 SMNVEV (reference sequence). Here the CDR3 DNA reads TGTGCCAGCAGTTTATCCCTTACCGGGACAGCCAAAAACATTCAGTACTTC. Translated, it gives CASSLSLTGTAKNIQYF.

About this clone itself: This CDR3 is missing its conserved last phenylalanine or tryptophan, likely due to a read error. The limits of the CDR3 on the DNA are not certain, so only TCRdb's listed CDR3 is given. The rearrangement uses TRBV30 and TRBJ2-3; TRBD2 reflects the table's D call only, with no check against the DNA. Germline CDR1 reads GTSNPN; CDR2 reads SVGIG (reference sequence). The CDR3 extends over 12 residues, inclusive of both ends. CDR3 loop: CAWRVRGTSSCN.

This clone was seen only a few times. The identical CDR3 is also encoded by other nucleotide sequences in the sample. The chain uses TRBV20-1 and TRBJ2-1, with D hard to call. CDR1 and CDR2 (germline): DFQATT, SNEGSKA (reference sequence). The CDR3 sequence is 11 residues long. V was trimmed by 3 bases and J by 4 bases, leaving 4 bases between them. CDR3 sequence reads: CSASGYNEQFF. The CDR3 DNA reads TGCAGTGCTAGCGGGTACAATGAGCAGTTCTTC.